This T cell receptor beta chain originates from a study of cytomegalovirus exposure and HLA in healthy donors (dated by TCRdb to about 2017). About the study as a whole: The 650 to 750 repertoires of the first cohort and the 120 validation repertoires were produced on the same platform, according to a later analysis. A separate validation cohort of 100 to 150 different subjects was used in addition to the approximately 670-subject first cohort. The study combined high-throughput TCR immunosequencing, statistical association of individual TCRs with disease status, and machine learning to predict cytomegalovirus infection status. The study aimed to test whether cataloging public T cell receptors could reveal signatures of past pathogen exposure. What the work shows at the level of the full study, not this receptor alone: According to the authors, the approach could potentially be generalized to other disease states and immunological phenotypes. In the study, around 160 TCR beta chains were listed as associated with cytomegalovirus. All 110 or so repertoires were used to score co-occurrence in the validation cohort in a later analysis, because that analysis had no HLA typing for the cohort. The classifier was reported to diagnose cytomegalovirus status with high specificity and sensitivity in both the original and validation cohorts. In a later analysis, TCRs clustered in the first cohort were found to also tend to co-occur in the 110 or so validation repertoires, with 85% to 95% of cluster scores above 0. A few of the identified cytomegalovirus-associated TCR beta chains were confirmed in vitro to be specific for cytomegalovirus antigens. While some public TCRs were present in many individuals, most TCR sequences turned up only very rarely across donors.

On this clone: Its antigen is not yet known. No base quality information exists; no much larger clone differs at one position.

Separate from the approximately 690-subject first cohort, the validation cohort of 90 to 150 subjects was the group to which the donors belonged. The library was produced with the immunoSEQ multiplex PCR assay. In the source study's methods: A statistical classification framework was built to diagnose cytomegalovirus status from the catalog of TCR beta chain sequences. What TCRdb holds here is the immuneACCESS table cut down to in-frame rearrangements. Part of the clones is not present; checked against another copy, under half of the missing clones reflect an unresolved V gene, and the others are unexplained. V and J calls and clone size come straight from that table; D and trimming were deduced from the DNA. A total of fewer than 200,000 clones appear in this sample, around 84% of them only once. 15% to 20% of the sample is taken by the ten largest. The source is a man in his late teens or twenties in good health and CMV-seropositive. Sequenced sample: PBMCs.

The sequenced DNA: TGTGCCAGCAGCGTAGCCATACGGGTGGGACAGGGATCCAAAAACATTCAGTACTTC. Its protein reads: CASSVAIRVGQGSKNIQYF. The sequence links TRBV9 to TRBJ2-4, and TRBD1 aligns with 9 junction nucleotides. Reading from cysteine to phenylalanine, the CDR3 counts 19 amino acids. CDR3 DNA is the only sequence kept; it has 57 bases, read in frame from the first base. CDR1 SGDLS and CDR2 YYNGEE were looked up in the germline V gene. V is cut back by 0 bases and J by 2 bases, with 12 bases in the junction unmatched.